The T cell receptor beta chain described here comes from a study of blood T cells in healthy people across ages (dated by TCRdb to the mid-2010s). For the study in its entirety: In model experiments, roughly one uniquely barcoded TCR beta cDNA molecule per two T cells was captured by template switching. Age-related changes in TCR beta repertoire diversity were measured in the study by deep sequencing normalized with unique cDNA molecular identifiers. Four age groups were formed from the donors: young (average around 15 years), middle-aged (approximately 39), aged (roughly 58) and long-lived (about 80). Donors of different ages were randomly distributed across sequencing lanes to avoid experimental bias. Two additional independent replicas of 1 million unique cDNA reads from the same blood draw were analyzed for two donors (one aged 18 to 30 and one aged 80 or older). Overall study outcomes, separate from this receptor: As age increased, observed TCR beta diversity per million T cells dropped in a roughly linear way, and a significant reduction was already evident by age roughly 36. Conclusive comparison of naive and antigen-experienced compartments was prevented by the profiling of bulk unsorted PBMCs. Estimates of total diversity based on one million sequenced T cells were considered lower bounds and underestimates. Because the CMV infection status of the donors was unknown, age-related changes in expanded clonotypes may potentially have been confounded. The percentage of naive T cells measured by flow cytometry correlated strongly with observed TCR beta diversity. Compared with the aged group, the long-lived group had more naive CD4+ T cells, fewer expanded clones and increased TCR diversity, a pattern suggesting age selection.

This clonotype has more than one count but fewer than ten. It has no known antigen specificity. No base quality values were provided; no much bigger clone lies one nucleotide off. Library prep was done by 5' RACE. A second PCR of about 6 to 11 cycles was performed with a sample-barcoded 5' primer and a J-beta primer mix. A template-switch 5' adaptor carrying 12 random nucleotides introduced a unique molecular identifier onto each TCR beta cDNA molecule. Each sample yielded at least 3 million CDR3-containing paired-end reads. First-strand cDNA synthesis was performed from all RNA using the Mint cDNA synthesis kit, with priming by a TRBC-specific oligonucleotide. After uracil-DNA glycosylase treatment, a first 18-cycle PCR used universal primers M1SS and BC2_uni_R on all cDNA. The original pipeline was this. For normalization, 1 million high-quality reads, each with a distinct molecular identifier, were randomly selected from each sample. Instead of being binned into consensus sequences, reads with shared molecular identifiers were discarded. CDR3 identification, clonotype clustering and error correction used MiTCR with a Q25 quality threshold and the strictest error-elimination algorithm. A nonparametric unseen species model with Euler transformation was used to estimate a lower bound on total TCR beta diversity. The public reads were reprocessed in TCRdb via fastp at Q25 and MiXCR, keeping in-frame beta chains. One record per CDR3 amino acid sequence lists the most common genes and DNA. In this record, the V and J calls reflect TCRdb's handling and not the investigators' own analysis. The sample records over 1,500,000 distinct CDR3 sequences, 35% to 50% of which are singletons. Under 25% of the sample comes from the top ten.

V loses 5 bases of germline sequence and J loses 0 bases, and the interval between the two ends is 13 bases. Spanning cysteine to phenylalanine, the CDR3 consists of 15 amino acids. Only the CDR3 part of the read is kept: 45 bases, read in frame from the first base. For CDR1 and CDR2, the germline V gene lists KGHDR and SFDVKD. Systemically healthy Caucasian individuals from Russia, around 39 in total and aged about 6 to 100 years, were included as donors. Each donor gave ten milliliters of peripheral blood, drawn into EDTA-treated Vacutainer tubes. Ficoll-Paque density-gradient centrifugation was used to isolate PBMCs, with at least 6 million per sample. Trizol reagent was used to extract total RNA from PBMCs, with at least 6 micrograms per sample. Naive CD45RAhigh/CD27high T cell percentages were measured by flow cytometry on a PBMC aliquot from every donor.

The rearrangement combines TRBV24-1 with TRBJ2-7; TRBD1 is perhaps the D gene, given 5 matching bases. The TCR was taken from a human donor in good health. What was sequenced was blood. The CDR3: CATSAGRASSYEQYF. The bases read TGTGCCACCAGTGCGGGCAGGGCGAGCTCCTACGAGCAGTACTTC.